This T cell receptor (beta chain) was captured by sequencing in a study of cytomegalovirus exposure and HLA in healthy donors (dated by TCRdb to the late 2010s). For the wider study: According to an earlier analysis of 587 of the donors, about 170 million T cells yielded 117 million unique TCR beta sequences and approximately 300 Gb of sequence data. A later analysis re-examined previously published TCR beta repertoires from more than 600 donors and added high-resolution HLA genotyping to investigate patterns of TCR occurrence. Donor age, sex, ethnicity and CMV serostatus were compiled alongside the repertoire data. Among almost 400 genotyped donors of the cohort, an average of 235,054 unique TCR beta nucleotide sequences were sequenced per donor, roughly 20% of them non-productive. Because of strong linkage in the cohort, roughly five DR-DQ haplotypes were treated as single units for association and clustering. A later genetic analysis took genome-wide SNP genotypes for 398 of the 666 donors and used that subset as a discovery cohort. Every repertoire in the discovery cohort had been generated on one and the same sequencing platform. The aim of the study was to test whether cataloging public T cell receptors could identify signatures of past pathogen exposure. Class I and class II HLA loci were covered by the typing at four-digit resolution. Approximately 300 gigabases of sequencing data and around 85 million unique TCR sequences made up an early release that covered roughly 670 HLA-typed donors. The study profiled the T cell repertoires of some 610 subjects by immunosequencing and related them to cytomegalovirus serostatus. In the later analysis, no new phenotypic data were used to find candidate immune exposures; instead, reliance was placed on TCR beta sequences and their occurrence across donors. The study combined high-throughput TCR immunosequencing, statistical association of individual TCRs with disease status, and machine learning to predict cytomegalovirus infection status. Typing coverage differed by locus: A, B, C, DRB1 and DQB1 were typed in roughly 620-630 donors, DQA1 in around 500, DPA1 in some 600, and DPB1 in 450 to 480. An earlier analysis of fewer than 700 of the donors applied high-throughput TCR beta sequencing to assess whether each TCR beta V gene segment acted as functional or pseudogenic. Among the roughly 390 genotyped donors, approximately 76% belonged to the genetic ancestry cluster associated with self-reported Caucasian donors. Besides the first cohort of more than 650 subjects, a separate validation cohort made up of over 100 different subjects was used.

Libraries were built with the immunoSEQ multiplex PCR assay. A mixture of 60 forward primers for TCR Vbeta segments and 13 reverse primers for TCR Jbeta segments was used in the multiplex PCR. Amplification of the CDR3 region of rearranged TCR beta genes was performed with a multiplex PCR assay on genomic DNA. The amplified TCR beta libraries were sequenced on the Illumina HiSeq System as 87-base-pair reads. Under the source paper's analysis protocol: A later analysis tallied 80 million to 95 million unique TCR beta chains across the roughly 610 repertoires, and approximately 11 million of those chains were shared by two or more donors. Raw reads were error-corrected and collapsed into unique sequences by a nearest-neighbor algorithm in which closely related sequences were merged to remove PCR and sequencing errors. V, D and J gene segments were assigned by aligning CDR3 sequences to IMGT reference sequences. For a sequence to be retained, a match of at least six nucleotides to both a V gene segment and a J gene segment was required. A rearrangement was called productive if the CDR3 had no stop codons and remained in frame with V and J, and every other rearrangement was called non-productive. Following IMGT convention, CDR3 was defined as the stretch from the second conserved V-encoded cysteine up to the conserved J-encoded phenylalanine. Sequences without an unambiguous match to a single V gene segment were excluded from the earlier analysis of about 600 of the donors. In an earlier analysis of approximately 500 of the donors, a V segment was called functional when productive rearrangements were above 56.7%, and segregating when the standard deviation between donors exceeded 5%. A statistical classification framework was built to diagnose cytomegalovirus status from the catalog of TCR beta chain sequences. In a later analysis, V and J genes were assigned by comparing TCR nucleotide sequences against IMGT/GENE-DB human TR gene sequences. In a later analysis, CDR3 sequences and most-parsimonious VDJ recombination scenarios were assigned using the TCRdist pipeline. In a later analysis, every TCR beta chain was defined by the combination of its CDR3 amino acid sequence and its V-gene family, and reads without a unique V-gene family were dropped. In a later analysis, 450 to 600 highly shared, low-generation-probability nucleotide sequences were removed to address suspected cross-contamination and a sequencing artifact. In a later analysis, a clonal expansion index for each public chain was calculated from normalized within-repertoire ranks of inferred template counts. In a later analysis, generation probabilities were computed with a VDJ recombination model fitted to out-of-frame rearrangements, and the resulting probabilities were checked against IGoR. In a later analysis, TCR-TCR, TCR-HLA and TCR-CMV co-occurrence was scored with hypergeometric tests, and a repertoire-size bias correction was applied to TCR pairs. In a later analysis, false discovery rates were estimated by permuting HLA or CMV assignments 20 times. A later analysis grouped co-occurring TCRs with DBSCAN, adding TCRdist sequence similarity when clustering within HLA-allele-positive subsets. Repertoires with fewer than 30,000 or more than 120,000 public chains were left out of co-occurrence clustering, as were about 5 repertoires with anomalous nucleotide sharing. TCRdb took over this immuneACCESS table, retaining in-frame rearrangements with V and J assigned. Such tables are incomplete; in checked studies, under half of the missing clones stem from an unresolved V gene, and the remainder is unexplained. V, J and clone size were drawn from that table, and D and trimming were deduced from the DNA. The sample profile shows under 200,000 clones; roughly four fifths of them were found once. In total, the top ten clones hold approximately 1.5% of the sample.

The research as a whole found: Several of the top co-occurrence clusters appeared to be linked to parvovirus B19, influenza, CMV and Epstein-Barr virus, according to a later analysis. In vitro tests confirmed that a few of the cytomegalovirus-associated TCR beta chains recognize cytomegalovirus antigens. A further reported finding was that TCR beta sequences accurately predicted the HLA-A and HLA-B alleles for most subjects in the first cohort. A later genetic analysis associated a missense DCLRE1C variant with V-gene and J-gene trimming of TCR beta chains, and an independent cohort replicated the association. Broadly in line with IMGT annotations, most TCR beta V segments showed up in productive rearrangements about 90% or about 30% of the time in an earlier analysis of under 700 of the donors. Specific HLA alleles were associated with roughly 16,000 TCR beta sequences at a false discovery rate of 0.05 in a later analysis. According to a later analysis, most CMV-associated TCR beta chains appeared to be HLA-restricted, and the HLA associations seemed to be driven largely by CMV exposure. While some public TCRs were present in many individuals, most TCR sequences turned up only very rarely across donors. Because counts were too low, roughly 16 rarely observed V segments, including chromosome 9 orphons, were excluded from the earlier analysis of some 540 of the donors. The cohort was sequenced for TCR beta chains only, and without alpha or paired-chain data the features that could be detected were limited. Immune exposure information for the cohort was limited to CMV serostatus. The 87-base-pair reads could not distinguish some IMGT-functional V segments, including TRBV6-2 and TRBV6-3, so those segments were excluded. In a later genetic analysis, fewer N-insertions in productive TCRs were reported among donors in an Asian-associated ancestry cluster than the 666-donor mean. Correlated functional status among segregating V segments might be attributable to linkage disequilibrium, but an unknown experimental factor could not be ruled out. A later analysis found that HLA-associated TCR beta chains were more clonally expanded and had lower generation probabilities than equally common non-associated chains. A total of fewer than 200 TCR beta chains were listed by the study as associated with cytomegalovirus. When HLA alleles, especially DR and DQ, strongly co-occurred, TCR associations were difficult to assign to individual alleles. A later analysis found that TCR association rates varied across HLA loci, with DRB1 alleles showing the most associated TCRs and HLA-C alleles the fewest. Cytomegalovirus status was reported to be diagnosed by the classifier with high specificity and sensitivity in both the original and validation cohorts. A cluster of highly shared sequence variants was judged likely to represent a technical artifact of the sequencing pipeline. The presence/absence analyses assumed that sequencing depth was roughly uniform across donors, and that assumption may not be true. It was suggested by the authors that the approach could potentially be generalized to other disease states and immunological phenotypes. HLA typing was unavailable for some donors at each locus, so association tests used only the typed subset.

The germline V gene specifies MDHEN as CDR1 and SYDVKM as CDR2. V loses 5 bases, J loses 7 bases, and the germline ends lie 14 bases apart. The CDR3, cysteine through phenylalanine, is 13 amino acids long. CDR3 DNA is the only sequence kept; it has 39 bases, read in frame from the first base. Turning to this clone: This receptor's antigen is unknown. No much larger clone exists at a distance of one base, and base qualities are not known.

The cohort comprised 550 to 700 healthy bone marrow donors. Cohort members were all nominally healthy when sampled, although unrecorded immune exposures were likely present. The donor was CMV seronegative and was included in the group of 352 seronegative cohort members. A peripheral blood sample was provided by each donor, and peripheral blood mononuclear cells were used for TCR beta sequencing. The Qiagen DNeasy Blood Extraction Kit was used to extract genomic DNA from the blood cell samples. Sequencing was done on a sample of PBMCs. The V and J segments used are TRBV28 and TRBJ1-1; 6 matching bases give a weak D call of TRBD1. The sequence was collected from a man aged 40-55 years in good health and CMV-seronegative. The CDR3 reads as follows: CASSPSLRGEAFF. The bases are TGTGCCAGCAGTCCCTCCCTCAGGGGTGAAGCTTTCTTT.